This TCR beta chain was observed in a study of long-term antiretroviral therapy in people with HIV. Study overall: First collections came about a decade before the 2015 immediate-ART recommendation. The study, taken as a whole, reports: HIV repertoires had narrower CDR3 length ranges than controls.

The authors ran the immunoSEQ assay, v3.0, at survey level. Profiling relied on immunoSEQ multiplex PCR, and the TCRdb table lists in-frame clones only, not all of them. The sample holds 20,000 to 25,000 clones; 70% to 90% are singletons and the top ten take about 3.3%. Germline CDR1 reads PRHDT; CDR2 reads FYEKMQ (reference sequence). Trimming left V 8 bases short and J 3 bases short, with 17 bases between. CDR3 length: 14 amino acids. With regard to this clone: Its antigen is still unknown.

The receptor comes from a woman aged 50 to 60 with HIV. The sequences come from unsorted PBMCs, collected just under 2.7 years after starting antiretroviral therapy. This chain connects TRBV13 to TRBJ2-7; D is possibly TRBD2 (5 bases). The CDR3 here is CASSVYGADYEQYF. The CDR3 DNA reads as TGTGCCAGCTCCGTGTACGGAGCGGACTACGAGCAGTACTTC.